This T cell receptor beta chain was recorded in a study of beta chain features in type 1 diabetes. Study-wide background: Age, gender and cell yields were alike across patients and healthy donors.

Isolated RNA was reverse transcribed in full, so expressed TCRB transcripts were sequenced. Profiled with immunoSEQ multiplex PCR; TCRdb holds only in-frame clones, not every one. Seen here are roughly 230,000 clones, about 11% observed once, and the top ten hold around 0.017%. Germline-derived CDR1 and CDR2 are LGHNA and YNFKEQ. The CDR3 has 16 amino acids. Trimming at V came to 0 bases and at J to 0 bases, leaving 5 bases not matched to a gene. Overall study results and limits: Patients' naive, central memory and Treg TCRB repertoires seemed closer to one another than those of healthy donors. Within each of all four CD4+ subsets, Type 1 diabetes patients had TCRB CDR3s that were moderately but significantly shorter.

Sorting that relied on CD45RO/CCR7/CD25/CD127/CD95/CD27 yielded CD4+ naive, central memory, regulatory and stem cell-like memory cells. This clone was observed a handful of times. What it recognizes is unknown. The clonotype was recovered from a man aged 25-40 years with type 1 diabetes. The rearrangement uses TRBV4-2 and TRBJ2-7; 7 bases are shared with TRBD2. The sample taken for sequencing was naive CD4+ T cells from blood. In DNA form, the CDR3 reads TGTGCCAGCAGCCAAGATTGGCGGGGGAACTCCTACGAGCAGTACTTC. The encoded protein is CASSQDWRGNSYEQYF.